A selection of T cell receptor beta chains follows, all from one sample in a study of cytomegalovirus exposure and HLA in healthy donors. TCRdb's copy holds only in-frame clones and misses some; the assay was immunoSEQ multiplex PCR. The top ten clones hold 3% to 4% of a sample with about 100,000 clones, approximately 73% of them seen once. The sequenced sample was PBMCs. These receptors were obtained from a woman in her fifties or sixties in good health and CMV-seropositive. Both conserved end residues are part of each CDR3. D genes are given only for firm matches. For some rows the clone size is stated as once, few or many, or as a class when expanded; others skip it.

TRBJ2-3 TRBV7-9 few TRBD2 TGTGCCAGCACCCGATCACTAGCGACTAGCACAGATACGCAGTATTTT CASTRSLATSTDTQYF
TRBJ2-5 TRBV30 once - TGTGCCTGGAGTCCCGGGGAGACCCAGTACTTC CAWSPGETQYF
TRBJ1-1 TRBV7-8 - TRBD1 TGTGCCAGCAGCTTGGAAGTACAGGGGGTTGGGACTGAAGCTTTCTTT CASSLEVQGVGTEAFF
TRBJ2-7 TRBV7-8 - TRBD1 TGTGCCAGCAGTCGAACGGACAGGGGAGCCTACGAGCAGTACTTC CASSRTDRGAYEQYF
TRBJ2-7 TRBV28 once - TGTGCCAGCAGTTTAGCAGGAATCGAGCAGTACTTC CASSLAGIEQYF
TRBJ1-2 TRBV12-5 few - TGTGCTAGTGGTTATGGTAATGGGGAGGGCTACACCTTC CASGYGNGEGYTF
TRBJ1-2 TRBV18 - TRBD1 TGTGCCAGCTCACCCTTAACCGGACAGGGAGGGGGATCCTATGGCTACACCTTC CASSPLTGQGGGSYGYTF
TRBJ2-2 TRBV9 - TRBD1 TGTGCCCCGCCCCGGGACAGGAACACCGGGGAGCTGTTTTTT CAPPRDRNTGELFF
TRBJ1-2 TRBV5-6 few TRBD1 TGTGCCAGCAGCTTTCCCCGGGGACAGGGGAATGGCTACACCTTC CASSFPRGQGNGYTF
TRBJ2-7 TRBV14 - - TGTGCCAGCAGCCAGTATCCTTCGGGGTACGGCTACGAGCAGTACTTC CASSQYPSGYGYEQYF
TRBJ1-3 TRBV9 few TRBD1 TGTGCCAGCAGCGGGACAGGGTCTGGAAACACCATATATTTT CASSGTGSGNTIYF
TRBJ2-1 TRBV10-3 - - TGTGCCATCTGTAAGGCAGGGGTCAATGAGCAGTTCTTC CAICKAGVNEQFF
TRBJ2-2 TRBV2 - TRBD1 TGTGCCAGCAGAGTCGCGGGACAGGGGTCCGGGGAGCTGTTTTTT CASRVAGQGSGELFF
TRBJ2-5 TRBV7-9 - TRBD1 TGTGCCAGCAACCGTGATCTGGGACAGACCCAAGAGACCCAGTACTTC CASNRDLGQTQETQYF
TRBJ2-7 TRBV6-5 - - TGTGCCAGCAGTTACCAGGGGGGAGAAAAGTACTTC CASSYQGGEKYF
TRBJ1-1 TRBV19 - TRBD1 TGTGCCAGTAGCATCACCGGGACAGTGAACACTGAAGCTTTCTTT CASSITGTVNTEAFF
TRBJ1-1 TRBV9 - - TGTGCCAGCACCCCCACGGGGGGGGTCACTGAAGCTTTCTTT CASTPTGGVTEAFF
TRBJ1-2 TRBV7-9 few TRBD1 TGTGCCAGCGAGGGAGACGTAGGGCAGGGGGCCGTTAACTATGGCTACACCTTC CASEGDVGQGAVNYGYTF
TRBJ2-4 TRBV19 few - TGTGCCAGTAGTCCAAGGACAGACCGACTAGCCAAAAACATTCAGTACTTC CASSPRTDRLAKNIQYF
TRBJ1-2 TRBV5-1 once - TGCGCCAGCAGCTCTTCTAACTATGGCTACACCTTC CASSSSNYGYTF
TRBJ2-6 TRBV27 - - TGTGCCAGCAGCCCTTTGTATGGGGCCAACGTCCTGACTTTC CASSPLYGANVLTF
TRBJ1-4 TRBV6-5 - - TGTGCCAGCGGAAGACAGACAACTAATGAAAAACTGTTTTTT CASGRQTTNEKLFF
TRBJ2-1 TRBV4-2 few TRBD2 TGTGCCAGCAGCCCCAGGGGGACTAGCATTTACAATGAGCAGTTCTTC CASSPRGTSIYNEQFF
TRBJ1-5 TRBV7-9 - - TGTGCCAGCAGCTTAGGAGGAGTTGGTCAGCCCCAGCATTTT CASSLGGVGQPQHF
TRBJ2-2 TRBV5-5 - - TGTGCCAGCAGCTTGACAGGGTACACCGGGGAGCTGTTTTTT CASSLTGYTGELFF
TRBJ2-1 TRBV11-1 few TRBD1 TGTGCCAGCAGCTTAGTGAGGACAGGAGGCGATGAGCAGTTCTTC CASSLVRTGGDEQFF